A single sample gave rise to the 8 T cell receptor beta chains below, sequenced in a study of CD8 T cells in ankylosing spondylitis. TCRdb passed the 5' RACE reads through MiXCR, listing each CDR3 protein once. The sample consists of 210,000 or so distinct CDR3 sequences, under 30% of them appearing once. Sequencing was done on a sample of blood, either unsorted or a sorted T cell fraction (not recorded which). The receptors shown here come from a male donor with ankylosing spondylitis or in good health (not recorded which).

The J gene is TRBJ2-1, the V gene TRBV27; 16 nucleotides match TRBD2. V was clipped by 5 bases and J by 1 base; unmatched bases: 8. In germline, CDR1 is MNHEY, CDR2 SMNVEV (reference sequence). This CDR3 has 19 residues. The CDR3 sequence is CASSKPGLAGGPSYNEQFF. The CDR3 DNA follows: TGTGCCAGCAGTAAACCGGGACTAGCGGGAGGGCCATCCTACAATGAGCAGTTCTTC.

The chain recombines TRBV18 with TRBJ2-7; 11 positions match TRBD1. Germline V gene data show CDR1 as KGHSH and CDR2 as LQKENI. The CDR3 is 14 residues long. The trim removed 5 bases at V and 6 bases at J, leaving 6 bases unmatched. The CDR3 protein is CASSAGQGGREQYF. Written as DNA, the CDR3 is TGTGCCAGCTCAGCGGGACAGGGGGGACGCGAGCAGTACTTC.

In this sample, this clonotype turned up many times. V gene TRBV28 combines with J gene TRBJ2-7, with TRBD1 as a possible D gene (6 bases). Deletions cut 6 bases from V and 0 bases from J, with 12 bases between. This CDR3 contains 14 residues. Germline V CDR1 and CDR2: MDHEN, SYDVKM. For the CDR3, the DNA is TGTGCCAGCAGAGGCAGGGGAATCTCCTACGAGCAGTACTTC. Translated: CASRGRGISYEQYF.

The rearrangement joins TRBV10-3 to TRBJ1-4; D gene unclear. Trimming cost V 2 bases and J 6 bases, with 7 bases left between them. Germline V gene data show CDR1 as ENHRY and CDR2 as SYGVKD. This CDR3 comprises 13 residues. The CDR3 loop reads CAISEKGYEKLFF. DNA for the CDR3: TGTGCCATCAGTGAGAAAGGGTATGAAAAACTGTTTTTT.

This clonotype was counted ten times or more. The genes are TRBV5-1 and TRBJ2-1, with TRBD2 matching 9 bases. The CDR3 totals 15 residues. Germline V gene data show CDR1 as SGHRS and CDR2 as YFSETQ. V gave up 0 bases and J gave up 4 bases; unmatched junction bases: 2. DNA for the CDR3: TGCGCCAGCAGCTTGGCCAGCGGGAGGTACAATGAGCAGTTCTTC. Protein sequence: CASSLASGRYNEQFF.

This chain links TRBV2 with TRBJ1-1; D uncertain. Trimming stripped 6 bases from V and 6 bases from J, with 14 bases between. This CDR3 is built from 13 residues. Germline CDR1 and CDR2: SNHLY and FYNNEI. The CDR3 loop is CASRADGIPEAFF. The CDR3 coding sequence is TGTGCCAGCAGGGCAGACGGAATACCTGAAGCTTTCTTT. The full variable domain, in which reference TRBV2 and TRBJ1-1 provide the parts outside the CDR3, is EPEVTQTPSHQVTQMGQEVILRCVPISNHLYFYWYRQILGQKVEFLVSFYNNEISEKSEIFDDQFSVERPDGSNFTLKIRSTKLEDSAMYFCASRADGIPEAFFGQGTRLTVV.

This sequence joins TRBV6-1 and TRBJ2-7, with 9 bases matching TRBD1. V shed 6 bases, J shed 3 bases, and the junction held 9 bases outside the gene matches. The CDR3 sequence is 15 residues long. In germline, CDR1 is MNHNS, CDR2 SASEGT. CDR3 loop: CASSPGTGIFYEQYF. In DNA, the CDR3 is TGTGCCAGCAGCCCCGGGACAGGGATCTTCTACGAGCAGTACTTC.

The genes are TRBV20-1 and TRBJ1-1; no reliable D call. The germline CDR1 and CDR2 sequences are DFQATT and SNEGSKA (reference sequence). The CDR3 loop spans 12 amino acids. Trimming removed 8 bases from V and 6 bases from J, with 16 bases in between. The CDR3 here is CSLGSGSSEAFF. The CDR3 DNA is TGCAGTCTAGGTTCAGGCTCCTCTGAAGCTTTCTTT.